This T cell receptor (beta chain) emerged from a study of Ad26.COV2.S vaccination and SARS-CoV-2 variants. Only in-frame clones appear in the TCRdb table, and some are missing; sequencing was by immunoSEQ multiplex PCR. The table has some 400,000 clones, around 91% seen once; the top ten hold 1.5% to 2%. V trimming: 0 bases; J trimming: 1 base; junction bases outside the gene matches: 4. From germline, CDR1 is SGHRS and CDR2 YFSETQ. This CDR3 is 16 amino acids long. Treatment specified: 19 received Ad26.COV2.S at low or high dose, single or two shots; roughly five received placebo; per-sample allocation not given. Sampling was performed 63 days after the first vaccine or placebo injection.

The TCR was taken from a person aged 18-60 years who received the Ad26.COV2.S COVID-19 vaccine or a placebo. The rearrangement uses TRBV5-1 and TRBJ2-3; 8 bases agree with TRBD1. The sample consisted of peripheral blood, taken in a trial of Ad26.COV2.S vaccine versus placebo. The CDR3 spells CASSLGTDRGTDTQYF. As DNA, the CDR3 is TGCGCCAGCAGCTTGGGAACGGACAGGGGCACAGATACGCAGTATTTT.